The clone carrying this TCR beta chain was counted ten times or more. TCRdb reanalysed the RT-PCR reads using MiXCR and keeps one entry per CDR3 protein. The data hold 550,000 to 750,000 distinct CDR3 sequences, with 14% observed a single time. This clonotype was obtained from a female donor in good health, serving as a healthy control. Specimen: memory CD4+ T cells from blood.

The CDR3 spells CSVVREARGEQYF. The CDR3 nucleotides are TGCAGCGTTGTCAGAGAGGCCCGCGGCGAGCAGTACTTC. V usage is TRBV29-1 and J usage is TRBJ2-7; D uncertain. The CDR3 is 13 residues long. Deletions cut 4 bases from V and 6 bases from J, with 16 bases between. CDR1 and CDR2 (germline): SQVTM, ANQGSEA.